The 30 T cell receptor beta chains given below trace back to one sample, sequenced in a study of OX40 agonist ivuxolimab in advanced cancers. Profiled with immunoSEQ multiplex PCR; TCRdb holds only in-frame clones, not every one. The sample holds 100,000 to 130,000 clones; roughly 90% are singletons and the top ten take around 0.7%. The sample was CD4+ or CD8+ T cells sorted from blood, taken in a trial of the OX40 agonist ivuxolimab. The receptor source for this set is an adult with an advanced solid tumor such as melanoma, head and neck, liver or kidney cancer.

The chain links TRBV30 to TRBJ2-5, with D maybe TRBD2 (6 bases). Per the germline V gene, CDR1 is GTSNPN and CDR2 is SVGIG (reference sequence). The CDR3 runs to 11 residues. The germline V and J ends were trimmed by 5 bases and 5 bases, with 9 bases remaining between them. DNA for the CDR3: TGTGCCTGGTCGACTAGGGAGACCCAGTACTTC. Its translation: CAWSTRETQYF.

The CDR3, as DNA: TGTGCCTGGAGTGGGGCCTCCTATGAAAAACTGTTTTTT. Translated, it gives CAWSGASYEKLFF. The chain combines TRBV30 with TRBJ1-4; D gene uncertain. CDR3 length equals 13 residues. Germline-derived CDR1 and CDR2 are GTSNPN and SVGIG (reference sequence). V gave up 1 base and J gave up 6 bases, with 9 bases separating them.

This clone was seen only once. This chain joins TRBV2 and TRBJ2-3; 15 bases are a match to TRBD2. Germline CDR1 reads SNHLY; CDR2 reads FYNNEI. V shed 8 bases, J shed 6 bases, and the junction held 3 bases outside the gene matches. This CDR3 has 14 residues. In DNA, the CDR3 is TGTGCCAGCGGGACTAGCGGGAGGACCGATACGCAGTATTTT. Translation gives CASGTSGRTDTQYF.

The rearrangement links TRBV2 to TRBJ2-1; D uncertain. Germline V gene data show CDR1 as SNHLY and CDR2 as FYNNEI. The CDR3 is 14 residues long. V dropped 2 bases and J dropped 10 bases, with 15 bases sitting between them. The CDR3, as DNA: TGTGCCAGCAGTGAAATCCCTGTCGGCGGAGAGCAGTTCTTC. Protein: CASSEIPVGGEQFF.

CDR3 amino acids: CASSPPGQGIYGYTF. DNA for the CDR3: TGTGCCAGCTCACCACCTGGACAGGGAATATATGGCTACACCTTC. This chain connects TRBV18 to TRBJ1-2; 8 bases are a match to TRBD1. CDR1 is KGHSH, CDR2 LQKENI, per germline. The CDR3 runs 15 residues. V gave up 0 bases and J gave up 5 bases; unmatched junction bases: 5.

The chain combines TRBV30 with TRBJ1-2; D is unclear. CDR1 GTSNPN and CDR2 SVGIG come from the germline V gene (reference sequence). V was clipped by 6 bases and J by 1 base, with 15 bases between them. There are 14 residues in the CDR3. CDR3 residues: CACTAGQLNYGYTF. DNA for the CDR3: TGTGCCTGCACGGCGGGCCAGCTTAACTATGGCTACACCTTC.

CDR3 in amino acids: CASSLEWGAGQPQHF. The DNA of the CDR3 is TGTGCCAGCAGCTTAGAGTGGGGGGCAGGTCAGCCCCAGCATTTT. This rearrangement joins TRBV7-8 to TRBJ1-5; D possibly corresponds to TRBD1 (6 bases). This CDR3 contains 15 residues. Germline CDR1 is SGHVS and CDR2 is FQNEAQ. Between the trimmed V and J ends, which lost 1 base and 6 bases, there was a span of 13 bases.

The genes are TRBV6-5 and TRBJ1-2; D remains unclear. The germline V gene has CDR1 MNHEY and CDR2 SVGAGI. Trimming stripped 6 bases from V and 8 bases from J, with 19 bases between. The CDR3 runs to 14 residues. The CDR3 reads CASRRSGSFGGYTF. The CDR3 bases are TGTGCCAGCAGAAGATCAGGCAGCTTCGGCGGCTACACCTTC.

The V gene is TRBV7-2, the J gene TRBJ1-5, with a weak D call TRBD1 (6 bases). CDR1 is SGHTA, CDR2 FQGNSA, per germline. V lost 1 base, J lost 4 bases, and 11 bases lay in between. The CDR3 runs to 15 residues. As DNA, the CDR3 is TGTGCCAGCAGCTTAGGGGGGGCGGGAAATCAGCCCCAGCATTTT. Translation gives CASSLGGAGNQPQHF.

The genes are TRBV6-1 and TRBJ2-3; D uncertain. This CDR3 contains 14 residues. V lost 2 bases, J lost 0 bases, and 6 bases lay in between. The germline V gene encodes CDR1 MNHNS and CDR2 SASEGT. The DNA for the CDR3 is TGTGCCAGCAGTGAACTACACAGCACAGATACGCAGTATTTT. Its translation is CASSELHSTDTQYF.

The chain recombines TRBV6-5 with TRBJ2-2; 7 positions agree with TRBD1. The germline V gene has CDR1 MNHEY and CDR2 SVGAGI. Germline trimming cut 1 base from V and 4 bases from J; bases unmatched to any gene: 6. The length of the CDR3 is 16 residues. The CDR3 region is CASSYFRGSGTGELFF. The CDR3 DNA sequence: TGTGCCAGCAGTTACTTCAGGGGGTCGGGCACCGGGGAGCTGTTTTTT.

The chain uses TRBV6-6 and TRBJ2-7, with D unresolved. Germline CDR1 and CDR2: MNHNY and SVGAGI (reference sequence). Trimming removed 6 bases at V and 3 bases at J, with 12 bases between. This CDR3 spans 13 amino acids. CDR3 loop: CASSGPDVYEQYF. The CDR3 DNA reads as TGTGCCAGCAGCGGCCCGGACGTCTACGAGCAGTACTTC.

The chain links TRBV5-4 to TRBJ2-5, with 9 nucleotides matching TRBD1. V shed 3 bases and J 1 base; nucleotides not matched to a gene: 7. Germline-derived CDR1 and CDR2 are SGHNT and YYREEE (reference sequence). The CDR3 totals 16 residues. The CDR3 loop reads CASSSVSQGAQETQYF. CDR3 nucleotide sequence: TGTGCCAGCAGCTCGGTCTCACAGGGGGCCCAAGAGACCCAGTACTTC. Supplemented by reference TRBV5-4 and TRBJ2-5, the full variable domain reads ETGVTQSPTHLIKTRGQQVTLRCSSQSGHNTVSWYQQALGQGPQFIFQYYREEENGRGNFPPRFSGLQFPNYSSELNVNALELDDSALYLCASSSVSQGAQETQYFGPGTRLLVL.

This chain links TRBV30 with TRBJ1-5; D gene ambiguous. CDR1 is GTSNPN, CDR2 SVGIG, per germline (reference sequence). V lost 5 bases, J lost 7 bases, and 12 bases lay in between. The CDR3 consists of 12 residues. CDR3 nucleotides: TGTGCCTGGGGACGGGCGGGCCAGCCCCAGCATTTT. Amino acid sequence: CAWGRAGQPQHF.

This clone occurred a few times. The chain joins TRBV11-3 to TRBJ1-4, with a weak D call TRBD1 (5 bases). The ends were cut back, 5 bases at V and 7 bases at J, with 17 bases in the middle. Looked up from germline, CDR1 is SGHNT and CDR2 is YENEEA. CDR3 length equals 15 residues. The CDR3 is CASSPDRIRGEKLFF. CDR3 DNA: TGTGCCAGCAGCCCTGACAGAATAAGGGGTGAAAAACTGTTTTTT.

The chain links TRBV30 to TRBJ1-4; D unclear. Germline CDR1 reads GTSNPN; CDR2 reads SVGIG (reference sequence). The V end was cut by 2 bases, the J end by 10 bases, with 8 bases between. The CDR3 is 11 amino acids. In DNA, the CDR3 is TGTGCCTGGAGTCAACTCGGAAAACTGTTTTTT. It encodes CAWSQLGKLFF.

This chain uses TRBV5-5 with TRBJ1-2; 9 nucleotides align to TRBD1. The CDR3 length is 14 residues. Germline V CDR1 and CDR2: SGHKS, YYEKEE (reference sequence). Trimming removed 3 bases from V and 5 bases from J; junction bases left unmatched: 5. Here the CDR3 DNA reads TGTGCCAGCAGCTCGGACAGGGGTGCATATGGCTACACCTTC. Amino acids: CASSSDRGAYGYTF.

About this clone itself: One junction end disagrees with the germline gene, perhaps due to a read error. The rearrangement links TRBV7-7 to TRBJ2-1, with a weak D call TRBD2 (6 bases). The CDR3 totals 16 residues. Germline V CDR1 and CDR2: SSHAT, FNYEAQ (reference sequence). The CDR3 sequence: CASSLGDSSSYNEQFF. CDR3 DNA: TGTGCTAGCAGCTTAGGGGACTCTAGCTCCTACAATGAGCAGTTCTTC.

The chain uses TRBV5-1 and TRBJ2-1; unclear D gene. Germline CDR1 SGHRS, CDR2 YFSETQ. CDR3 size: 15 residues. V lost 0 bases, J lost 0 bases, and 7 bases lay in between. The chain's CDR3 is CASSLGKSSYNEQFF. DNA of the CDR3: TGCGCCAGCAGCTTGGGAAAGAGCTCCTACAATGAGCAGTTCTTC.

This chain joins TRBV10-3 and TRBJ1-3; no clear D gene. The CDR3 has 15 residues. The V and J ends lost 6 bases and 2 bases respectively, with 14 bases between them. CDR1 is ENHRY and CDR2 is SYGVKD in the germline V gene. The CDR3 loop reads CAIRQSQVPGNTIYF. The CDR3 bases are TGTGCCATCAGGCAGTCCCAGGTCCCTGGAAACACCATATATTTT.

The chain carries TRBV5-1 and TRBJ2-6; D might be TRBD1 (6 bases). The CDR3 is made up of 15 amino acids. Trimming took off 0 bases at V and 4 bases at J, with 8 bases between the two ends. From germline, CDR1 is SGHRS and CDR2 YFSETQ. The CDR3 region has the DNA TGCGCCAGCAGCTTGGCAGGGGCCGGGGCCAACGTCCTGACTTTC. Protein sequence: CASSLAGAGANVLTF.

The chain couples TRBV5-1 to TRBJ2-1; tentatively, D is TRBD1 (5 bases). The CDR3 has 15 amino acids. V lost 0 bases to trimming and J lost 8 bases, with 15 bases between them. The germline gives CDR1 SGHRS, CDR2 YFSETQ. This CDR3 reads CASSLVSGASDEQFF. Written as DNA, the CDR3 is TGCGCCAGCAGCTTGGTTAGTGGGGCCTCGGATGAGCAGTTCTTC.

This chain joins TRBV7-9 and TRBJ2-2, with D unresolved. This CDR3 is 16 amino acids long. The germline V gene encodes CDR1 SEHNR and CDR2 FQNEAQ (reference sequence). Between the trimmed V and J ends, which lost 3 bases and 5 bases, there was a span of 16 bases. CDR3 coding DNA: TGTGCCAGCAGCTTCCTCGGCAGGAGAGGTACCGGGGAGCTGTTTTTT. The encoded protein is CASSFLGRRGTGELFF.

The chain carries TRBV25-1 and TRBJ2-7, with 10 bases identical to TRBD1. The CDR3 is 13 amino acids. Losses at the gene ends were 6 bases for V and 4 bases for J; bases not matched to a gene: 3. From germline, CDR1 is MGHDK and CDR2 SYGVNS. CDR3: CASSRQGAYEQYF. The DNA for the CDR3 is TGTGCCAGCAGCAGACAGGGGGCTTACGAGCAGTACTTC.

The chain employs TRBV5-5 and TRBJ1-1, with unresolved D. The ends were cut back, 3 bases at V and 4 bases at J, with 10 bases in the middle. This CDR3 has 13 residues. Per the germline V gene, CDR1 is SGHKS and CDR2 is YYEKEE (reference sequence). The chain's CDR3 is CASSSREFTEAFF. The CDR3 nucleotides read TGTGCCAGCAGCTCGCGGGAGTTCACTGAAGCTTTCTTT.

The chain has TRBV30 and TRBJ2-1; 8 nucleotides align to TRBD2. CDR3 length: 13 residues. CDR1 is GTSNPN and CDR2 is SVGIG in the germline V gene (reference sequence). Trimming took 5 bases from V and 6 from J; bases not matched to a gene: 6. CDR3 in amino acids: CAWGRGGFNEQFF. As DNA, the CDR3 is TGTGCCTGGGGGCGCGGGGGGTTCAATGAGCAGTTCTTC.

This sequence joins TRBV4-1 and TRBJ1-1; 8 bases fit TRBD1. This CDR3 region has 17 residues. V lost 2 bases to trimming and J lost 1 base; unmatched junction nucleotides: 9. CDR1 and CDR2 from the germline V gene are MGHRA and YSYEKL. DNA for the CDR3: TGCGCCAGCAGCCAACCCAGGGGGCGCGGAAAGAACACTGAAGCTTTCTTT. Protein sequence: CASSQPRGRGKNTEAFF.

The chain uses TRBV27 and TRBJ2-7, with D tentatively TRBD2 (6 bases). Germline CDR1 MNHEY, CDR2 SMNVEV (reference sequence). V lost 3 bases, J lost 3 bases, and 15 bases lay in between. This CDR3 region has 15 residues. CDR3 nucleotides: TGTGCCAGCAGTTTGGCCGTAACGGGGGTCTACGAGCAGTACTTC. It yields the protein CASSLAVTGVYEQYF.

The genes are TRBV2 and TRBJ1-5, with D tentatively TRBD1 (6 bases). The ends were cut back, 4 bases at V and 7 bases at J, with 14 bases in the middle. Germline V lookup: CDR1 SNHLY, CDR2 FYNNEI. The CDR3 loop spans 14 amino acids. CDR3 nucleotide sequence: TGTGCCAGCAGTGTCTCGGCAGGGGAACAGCCCCAGCATTTT. This codes for CASSVSAGEQPQHF.

V is TRBV18 and J is TRBJ2-5; 11 bases line up with TRBD2. V gave up 2 bases and J gave up 2 bases; unmatched junction bases: 7. The CDR3 is 17 residues long. Looked up from germline, CDR1 is KGHSH and CDR2 is LQKENI. CDR3: CASSPLPSGGPQETQYF. In DNA form, the CDR3 reads TGTGCCAGCTCACCATTACCTAGCGGGGGGCCGCAAGAGACCCAGTACTTC.